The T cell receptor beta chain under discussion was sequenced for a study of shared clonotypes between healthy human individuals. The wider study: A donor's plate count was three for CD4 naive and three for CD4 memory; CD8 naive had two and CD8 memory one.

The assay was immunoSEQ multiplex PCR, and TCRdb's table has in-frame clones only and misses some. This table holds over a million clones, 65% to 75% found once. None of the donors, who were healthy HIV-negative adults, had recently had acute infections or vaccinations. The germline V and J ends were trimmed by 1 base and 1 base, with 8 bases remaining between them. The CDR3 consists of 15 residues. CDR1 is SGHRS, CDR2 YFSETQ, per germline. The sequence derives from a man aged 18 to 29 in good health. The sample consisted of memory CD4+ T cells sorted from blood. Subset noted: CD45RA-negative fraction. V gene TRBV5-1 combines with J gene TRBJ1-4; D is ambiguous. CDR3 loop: CASSLNGETNEKLFF. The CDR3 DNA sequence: TGCGCCAGCAGCTTGAATGGGGAAACTAATGAAAAACTGTTTTTT.